This T cell receptor (beta chain) was sequenced in a study of technical replicates of blood from a handful of donors listed by TCRdb under 2017. The method behind the library was the immunoSEQ multiplex PCR assay. Imported from immuneACCESS, the table was reduced by TCRdb to in-frame sequences with V and J called. These copies leave out some clones; in studies compared against another copy, an unresolved V gene accounts for under half, and the cause of the remainder is not known. For this sample there are some 70,000 clones; roughly nine tenths appear just once. The ten most abundant clones make up about 0.38% of the sample. In the germline V gene, CDR1 corresponds to MNHNS and CDR2 to SASEGT. Its CDR3 holds 12 amino acids, cysteine through phenylalanine. The kept DNA is CDR3 alone, 36 bases in frame from the first base. Deletion took 5 bases off V and 4 bases off J, with a span of 8 bases between the germline ends.

A note on this clone: This receptor's antigen is unknown. Base qualities are missing; no much larger clone stands one base away.

This sequence uses TRBV6-1 and TRBJ1-1; the D gene cannot be resolved reliably. This TCR was recovered from a human donor in good health. Sequencing used T cells isolated from PBMCs. The CDR3 region has the sequence CASSRQFTEAFF. In nucleotides, the sequence is TGTGCCAGCAGTAGACAATTCACTGAAGCTTTCTTT.